This T cell receptor beta chain was sequenced during a study of OX40 agonist ivuxolimab in advanced cancers. Study-level information: Dose-escalation cases comprised hepatocellular carcinoma, melanoma, renal cell or head and neck cancer.

Method: immunoSEQ multiplex PCR; TCRdb's copy keeps in-frame clones and lacks some. The data contain 42,000 or so clones, about 89% of them singletons. Germline assignment: CDR1 SGHTA and CDR2 FQGNSA. CDR3 length: 14 residues. J gave up 4 bases and V 5 bases, and 8 bases lay outside the gene matches. Turning to this clone: What it recognizes is unknown.

Overall study findings and caveats: Relative to CD4+ cells, CD8+ T cells on average had more expanded clones. Clonal expansion in partial responders at 0.1-3.0 mg/kg ranked among the lowest.

The receptor comes from an adult with an advanced solid tumor such as melanoma, head and neck, liver or kidney cancer. This sample comprised CD4+ or CD8+ T cells sorted from blood, obtained in a trial of the OX40 agonist ivuxolimab. This chain uses TRBV7-2 with TRBJ2-7, with TRBD2 identical over 7 bases. The CDR3: CASSHAGEGYEQYF. CDR3 nucleotide sequence: TGTGCCAGCAGCCACGCGGGGGAGGGGTACGAGCAGTACTTC.